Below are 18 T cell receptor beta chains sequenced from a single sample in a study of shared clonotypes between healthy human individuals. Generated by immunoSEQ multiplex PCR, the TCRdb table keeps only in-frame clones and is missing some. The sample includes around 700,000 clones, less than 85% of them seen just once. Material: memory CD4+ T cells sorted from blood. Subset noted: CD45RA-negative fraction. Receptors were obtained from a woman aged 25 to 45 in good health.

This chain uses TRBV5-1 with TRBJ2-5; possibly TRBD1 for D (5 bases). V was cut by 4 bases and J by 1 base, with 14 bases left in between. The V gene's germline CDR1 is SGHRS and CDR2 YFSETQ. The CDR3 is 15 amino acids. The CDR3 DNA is TGCGCCAGCAGCGGGATCGTACAGGCCCAAGAGACCCAGTACTTC. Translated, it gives CASSGIVQAQETQYF.

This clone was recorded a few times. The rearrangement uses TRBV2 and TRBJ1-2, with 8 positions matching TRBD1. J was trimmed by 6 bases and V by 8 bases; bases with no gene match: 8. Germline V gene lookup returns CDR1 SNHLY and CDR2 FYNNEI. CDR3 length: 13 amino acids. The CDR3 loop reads CASSRTGINGYTF. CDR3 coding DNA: TGTGCCAGCTCCCGGACAGGGATTAATGGCTACACCTTC. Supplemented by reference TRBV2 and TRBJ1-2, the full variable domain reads EPEVTQTPSHQVTQMGQEVILRCVPISNHLYFYWYRQILGQKVEFLVSFYNNEISEKSEIFDDQFSVERPDGSNFTLKIRSTKLEDSAMYFCASSRTGINGYTFGSGTRLTVV.

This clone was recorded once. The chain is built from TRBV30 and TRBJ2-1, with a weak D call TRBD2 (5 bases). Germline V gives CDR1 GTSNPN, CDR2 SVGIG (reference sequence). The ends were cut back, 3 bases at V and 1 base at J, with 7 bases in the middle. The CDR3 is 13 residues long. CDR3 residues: CAWREDSYNEQFF. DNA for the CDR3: TGTGCCTGGAGGGAGGATTCCTACAATGAGCAGTTCTTC.

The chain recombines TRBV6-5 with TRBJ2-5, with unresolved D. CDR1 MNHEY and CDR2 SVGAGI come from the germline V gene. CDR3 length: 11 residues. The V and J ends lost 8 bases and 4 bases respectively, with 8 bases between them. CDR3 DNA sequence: TGTGCCAGCGAACCCCTAGAGACCCAGTACTTC. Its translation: CASEPLETQYF.

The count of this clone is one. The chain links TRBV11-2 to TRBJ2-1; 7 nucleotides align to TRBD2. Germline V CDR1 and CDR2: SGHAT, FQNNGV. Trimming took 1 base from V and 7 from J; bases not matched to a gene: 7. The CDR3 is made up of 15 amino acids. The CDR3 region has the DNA TGTGCCAGCAGCTTAGCGGCGGGAGAAAGGAATGAGCAGTTCTTC. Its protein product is CASSLAAGERNEQFF. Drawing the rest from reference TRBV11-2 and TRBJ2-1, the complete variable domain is EAGVAQSPRYKIIEKRQSVAFWCNPISGHATLYWYQQILGQGPKLLIQFQNNGVVDDSQLPKDRFSAERLKGVDSTLKIQPAKLEDSAVYLCASSLAAGERNEQFFGPGTRLTVL.

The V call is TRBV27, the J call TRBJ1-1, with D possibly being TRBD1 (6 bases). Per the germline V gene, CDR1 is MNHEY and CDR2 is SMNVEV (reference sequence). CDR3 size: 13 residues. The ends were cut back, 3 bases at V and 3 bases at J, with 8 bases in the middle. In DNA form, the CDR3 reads TGTGCCAGCAGTTTTGAGGGGGACACTGAAGCTTTCTTT. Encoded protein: CASSFEGDTEAFF.

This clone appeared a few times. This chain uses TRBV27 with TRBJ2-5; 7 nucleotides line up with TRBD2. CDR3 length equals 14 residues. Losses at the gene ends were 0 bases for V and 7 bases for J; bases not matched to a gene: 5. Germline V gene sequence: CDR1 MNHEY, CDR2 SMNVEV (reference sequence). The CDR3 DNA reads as TGTGCCAGCAGTTTATCTCTAGGGGAGGGGACCCAGTACTTC. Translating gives CASSLSLGEGTQYF.

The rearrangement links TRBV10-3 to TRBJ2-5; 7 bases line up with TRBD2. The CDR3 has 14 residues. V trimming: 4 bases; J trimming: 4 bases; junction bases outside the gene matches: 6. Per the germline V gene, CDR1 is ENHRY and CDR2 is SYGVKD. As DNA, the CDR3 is TGTGCCATCAGTGGCTGGCGGGAGCCAGAGACCCAGTACTTC. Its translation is CAISGWREPETQYF.

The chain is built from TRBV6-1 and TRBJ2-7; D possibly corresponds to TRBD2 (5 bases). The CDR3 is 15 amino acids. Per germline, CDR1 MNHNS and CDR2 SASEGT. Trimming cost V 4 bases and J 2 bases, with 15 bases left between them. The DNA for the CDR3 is TGTGCCAGCAGTGTTGAGCCACCGAGGGCCTACGAGCAGTACTTC. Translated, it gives CASSVEPPRAYEQYF.

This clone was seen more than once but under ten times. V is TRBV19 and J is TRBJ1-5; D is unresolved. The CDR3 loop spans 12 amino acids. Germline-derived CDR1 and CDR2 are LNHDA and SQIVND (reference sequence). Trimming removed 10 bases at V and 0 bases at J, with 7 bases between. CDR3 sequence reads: CATRNSNQPQHF. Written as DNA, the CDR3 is TGTGCCACCCGAAATAGCAATCAGCCCCAGCATTTT.

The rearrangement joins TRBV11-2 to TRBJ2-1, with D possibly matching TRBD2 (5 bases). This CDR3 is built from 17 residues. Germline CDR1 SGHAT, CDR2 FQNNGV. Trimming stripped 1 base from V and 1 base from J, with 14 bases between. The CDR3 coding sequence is TGTGCCAGCAGCTTAGCAAGAGGGCTGGGTTCCTACAATGAGCAGTTCTTC. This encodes CASSLARGLGSYNEQFF.

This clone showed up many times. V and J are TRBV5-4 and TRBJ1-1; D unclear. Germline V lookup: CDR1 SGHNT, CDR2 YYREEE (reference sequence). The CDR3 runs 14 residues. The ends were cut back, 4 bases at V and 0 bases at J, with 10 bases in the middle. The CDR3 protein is CASSQTQMNTEAFF. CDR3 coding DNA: TGTGCCAGCAGCCAAACACAGATGAACACTGAAGCTTTCTTT.

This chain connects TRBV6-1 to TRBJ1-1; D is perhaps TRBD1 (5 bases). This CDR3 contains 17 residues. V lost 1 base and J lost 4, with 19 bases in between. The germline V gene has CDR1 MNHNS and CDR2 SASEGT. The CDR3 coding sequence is TGTGCCAGCAGTGAAGTAGGGGTTGGCGTGTTGAGCACTGAAGCTTTCTTT. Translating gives CASSEVGVGVLSTEAFF.

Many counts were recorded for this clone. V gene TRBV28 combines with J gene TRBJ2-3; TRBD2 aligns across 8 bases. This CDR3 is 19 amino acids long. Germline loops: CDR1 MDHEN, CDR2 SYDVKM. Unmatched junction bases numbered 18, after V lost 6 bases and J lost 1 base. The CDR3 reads CASSPRTWSGGGGTDTQYF. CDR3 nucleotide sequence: TGTGCCAGCAGCCCCCGGACTTGGAGCGGGGGAGGTGGCACAGATACGCAGTATTTT.

DNA of the CDR3: TGTGCCAGCAGTCGTCGAGGAGGGGGAGCGACTGAAGCTTTCTTT. It translates to CASSRRGGGATEAFF. The chain is built from TRBV28 and TRBJ1-1; tentative D call: TRBD1 (6 bases). Trimming took 5 bases from V and 5 from J, leaving 18 bases between them. This CDR3 is 15 amino acids long. CDR1 is MDHEN, CDR2 SYDVKM, per germline.

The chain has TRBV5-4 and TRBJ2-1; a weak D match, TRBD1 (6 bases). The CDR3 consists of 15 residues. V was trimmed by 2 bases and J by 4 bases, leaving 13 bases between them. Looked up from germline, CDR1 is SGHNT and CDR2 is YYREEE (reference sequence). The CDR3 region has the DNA TGTGCCAGCAGCTTCCGGGACACTGGTTACAATGAGCAGTTCTTC. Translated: CASSFRDTGYNEQFF.

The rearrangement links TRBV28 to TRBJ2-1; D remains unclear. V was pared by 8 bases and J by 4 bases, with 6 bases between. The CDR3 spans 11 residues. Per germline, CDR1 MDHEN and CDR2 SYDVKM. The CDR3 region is CASLGYNEQFF. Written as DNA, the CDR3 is TGTGCCAGCCTAGGTTACAATGAGCAGTTCTTC.

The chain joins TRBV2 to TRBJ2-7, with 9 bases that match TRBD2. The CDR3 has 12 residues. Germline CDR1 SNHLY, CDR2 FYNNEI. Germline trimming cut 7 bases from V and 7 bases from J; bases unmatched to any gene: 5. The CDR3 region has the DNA TGTGCCAGCAATATGCTAGCGGGAGAGCAGTACTTC. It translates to CASNMLAGEQYF.